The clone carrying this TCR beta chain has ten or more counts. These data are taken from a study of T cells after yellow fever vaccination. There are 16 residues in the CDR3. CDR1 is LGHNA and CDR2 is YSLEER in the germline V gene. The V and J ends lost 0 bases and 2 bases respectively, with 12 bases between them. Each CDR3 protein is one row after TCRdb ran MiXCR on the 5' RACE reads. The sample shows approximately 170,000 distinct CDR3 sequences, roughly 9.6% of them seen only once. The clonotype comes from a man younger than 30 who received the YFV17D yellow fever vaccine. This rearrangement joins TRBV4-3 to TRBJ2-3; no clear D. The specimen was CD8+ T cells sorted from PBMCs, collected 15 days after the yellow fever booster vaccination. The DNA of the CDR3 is TGCGCCAGCAGCCAAGAGTTCTTTTCCAACACAGATACGCAGTATTTT. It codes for CASSQEFFSNTDTQYF.